This entry concerns a single TCR beta chain. V gave up 3 bases and J gave up 3 bases, with 14 bases separating them. Per germline, CDR1 SGDLS and CDR2 YYNGEE. There are 15 residues in the CDR3. The data originate from a study of T-cell reconstitution after alpha-beta-depleted transplantation in children. Library preparation (for TCRbeta) was performed with unique molecular identifiers. MiXCR, applied by TCRdb to the PCR reads, yields one record per CDR3 protein. The repertoire has some 840,000 distinct CDR3 sequences, 15% to 20% of them found once; the top ten carry just under 5%. This specimen consisted of PBMCs, mostly from graft donor cells, obtained 360 days after TCRalphabeta/CD19-depleted stem cell transplant. J is TRBJ2-3 and V is TRBV9; possibly TRBD2 for D (5 bases). The sequence was obtained from a male patient younger than 18 who had a stem cell transplant for acute lymphoblastic leukemia, so the T cells may come from the graft donor. CDR3 residues: CASSAPSPLTDTQYF. CDR3 sequence (DNA): TGTGCCAGCAGCGCACCTAGCCCCCTGACAGATACGCAGTATTTT.